These T cell receptor beta chains were read from a single sample in a study of cytomegalovirus exposure and HLA in healthy donors. Here immunoSEQ multiplex PCR was the method, and the copy in TCRdb shows in-frame clones only, minus some. The sample includes hundreds of thousands of clones, over 65% of them seen just once. The sequencing sample was made of PBMCs. These receptors originate from a man aged 18 to 35 in good health and CMV-seronegative. CDR3s include the opening cysteine and the closing phenylalanine or tryptophan. A D gene is named only where the DNA matches it firmly. Rows give clone size only sometimes, using once, few, many, or a class for an expanded clone.

D: NA
length: 15
size: NA
V: TRBV11-1
J: TRBJ1-1
DNA: TGTGCCAGCAGCTTATCTTTCCAACAGGACACTGAAGCTTTCTTT
CDR3: CASSLSFQQDTEAFF

D: NA
length: 13
size: NA
V: TRBV18
J: TRBJ2-5
DNA: TGTGCCTCAACCAGGGCACAGCAAGAGACCCAGTACTTC
CDR3: CASTRAQQETQYF

D: TRBD1
length: 13
size: NA
V: TRBV18
J: TRBJ2-5
DNA: TGTGCCAGCGCGACAGGGGGCGGGGAGACCCAGTACTTC
CDR3: CASATGGGETQYF

D: TRBD1
length: 13
size: NA
V: TRBV7-2
J: TRBJ2-7
DNA: TGTGCCACCAGTGGTCAGGGGGCATCCGAGCAGTACTTC
CDR3: CATSGQGASEQYF

D: NA
length: 14
size: NA
V: TRBV28
J: TRBJ2-7
DNA: TGTGCCAGCAGTTTAGGGGGGAGCTCCTACGAGCAGTACTTC
CDR3: CASSLGGSSYEQYF

D: NA
length: 15
size: NA
V: TRBV9
J: TRBJ1-2
DNA: TGTGCCAGCAGCCTAGGAACAGGGCCGAACTATGGCTACACCTTC
CDR3: CASSLGTGPNYGYTF

D: TRBD2
length: 15
size: few
V: TRBV9
J: TRBJ2-1
DNA: TGTGCCAGCAGCGGCAGCGGGAGCTCCTACAATGAGCAGTTCTTC
CDR3: CASSGSGSSYNEQFF

D: TRBD1
length: 15
size: NA
V: TRBV11-3
J: TRBJ1-1
DNA: TGTGCCAGCAGCCTATCTTCACAGGGGATGGCTGAAGCTTTCTTT
CDR3: CASSLSSQGMAEAFF

D: NA
length: 13
size: NA
V: TRBV27
J: TRBJ2-1
DNA: TGTGCCAGCAGTTTTTACTTGGGCTATGAGCAGTTCTTC
CDR3: CASSFYLGYEQFF

D: TRBD2
length: 15
size: NA
V: TRBV25-1
J: TRBJ2-3
DNA: TGTGCCAGCGTCACTAGCGGGAGTTCCACAGATACGCAGTATTTT
CDR3: CASVTSGSSTDTQYF

D: NA
length: 13
size: few
V: TRBV7-6
J: TRBJ2-2
DNA: TGTGCCTGCACAGGGTCGTGGACCGGGGAGCTGTTTTTT
CDR3: CACTGSWTGELFF

D: NA
length: 14
size: NA
V: TRBV28
J: TRBJ1-5
DNA: TGTGCCAGCAGTTTCCCCCGGGGCAATCAGCCCCAGCATTTT
CDR3: CASSFPRGNQPQHF

D: TRBD2
length: 16
size: NA
V: TRBV4-3
J: TRBJ2-7
DNA: TGCGCCAGCAGCCAGCGAACTAGCGGGGATTCCTACGAGCAGTACTTC
CDR3: CASSQRTSGDSYEQYF

D: TRBD2
length: 16
size: few
V: TRBV9
J: TRBJ2-7
DNA: TGTGCCAGCAGCGTAGGGGGGGCTAGCGGGGTCTACGAGCAGTACTTC
CDR3: CASSVGGASGVYEQYF

D: NA
length: 13
size: NA
V: TRBV6-1
J: TRBJ2-2
DNA: TGTGCCAGCAGTGAGCCGGTCACCGGGGAGCTGTTTTTT
CDR3: CASSEPVTGELFF

D: TRBD2
length: 18
size: few
V: TRBV7-9
J: TRBJ2-7
DNA: TGTGCCAGCAGCTTAGCGAGGGGTGTTAGCGGGAGGAACTACGAGCAGTACTTC
CDR3: CASSLARGVSGRNYEQYF

D: NA
length: 16
size: NA
V: TRBV7-9
J: TRBJ2-2
DNA: TGTGCCAGCAGCCGAAACAGGAACGCGAACACCGGGGAGCTGTTTTTT
CDR3: CASSRNRNANTGELFF

D: NA
length: 12
size: NA
V: TRBV5-1
J: TRBJ2-5
DNA: TGCGCCAGCTCGACGGGGGAAGAGACCCAGTACTTC
CDR3: CASSTGEETQYF

D: TRBD1
length: 17
size: NA
V: TRBV5-1
J: TRBJ1-3
DNA: TGCGCCAGCAGCTTGGCCTTTTCAGGGGGTGCTGGAAACACCATATATTTT
CDR3: CASSLAFSGGAGNTIYF

D: NA
length: 17
size: NA
V: TRBV5-3
J: TRBJ2-7
DNA: TGTGCCAGAAGCACTAGTTGCCCCGGACGGGCGGTGAGGGAGCAGTACTTC
CDR3: CARSTSCPGRAVREQYF

D: NA
length: 14
size: few
V: TRBV28
J: TRBJ1-2
DNA: TGTGCCAGCACCCGGAACGGACAGCCCTATGGCTACACCTTC
CDR3: CASTRNGQPYGYTF

D: NA
length: 14
size: NA
V: TRBV6-1
J: TRBJ2-5
DNA: TGTGCCAGCAGTGTTGAGCGGAACCAAGAGACCCAGTACTTC
CDR3: CASSVERNQETQYF

D: TRBD1
length: 13
size: NA
V: TRBV19
J: TRBJ1-5
DNA: TGTGCCAGCACCGACAGGGGGCATCAGCCCCAGCATTTT
CDR3: CASTDRGHQPQHF

D: NA
length: 15
size: NA
V: TRBV27
J: TRBJ2-1
DNA: TGTGCCAGCAGTCCACAAGCGATTGGCTACAATGAGCAGTTCTTC
CDR3: CASSPQAIGYNEQFF

D: TRBD2
length: 14
size: NA
V: TRBV27
J: TRBJ2-7
DNA: TGTGCCAGCAGTTGGAGCGGGAGCTCCTACGAGCAGTACTTC
CDR3: CASSWSGSSYEQYF

D: TRBD1
length: 15
size: NA
V: TRBV19
J: TRBJ2-1
DNA: TGTGCCAGTACCCCAGGGGGCGCTTCCTACAATGAGCAGTTCTTC
CDR3: CASTPGGASYNEQFF